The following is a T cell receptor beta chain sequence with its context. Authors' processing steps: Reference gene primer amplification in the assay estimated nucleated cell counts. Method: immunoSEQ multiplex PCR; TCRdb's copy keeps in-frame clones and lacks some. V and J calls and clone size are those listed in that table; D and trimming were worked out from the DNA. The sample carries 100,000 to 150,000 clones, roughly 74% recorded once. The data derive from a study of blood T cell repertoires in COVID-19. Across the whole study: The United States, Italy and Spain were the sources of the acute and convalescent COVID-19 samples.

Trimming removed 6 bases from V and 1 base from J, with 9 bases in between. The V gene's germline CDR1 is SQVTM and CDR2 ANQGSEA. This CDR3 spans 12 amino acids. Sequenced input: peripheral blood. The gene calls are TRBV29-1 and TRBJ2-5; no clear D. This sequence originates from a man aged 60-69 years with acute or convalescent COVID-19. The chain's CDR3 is CSVPDIQETQYF. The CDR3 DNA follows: TGCAGCGTCCCCGACATCCAAGAGACCCAGTACTTC.